This TCR beta chain was sequenced during a study of T cells in Graves' hyperthyroidism and ophthalmopathy (dated by TCRdb to about 2019). General notes on the study: Peripheral blood samples were taken at the time of initial diagnosis, prior to any treatment. In several Graves' hyperthyroidism patients, the study also compared T-cell repertoires from thyroid tissue with T-cell repertoires from blood. A discovery cohort of approximately 100 patients, about 43 with Graves' ophthalmopathy and approximately 57 with stable Graves' hyperthyroidism, was used to find distinguishing TCR V-J signatures. The paper reports TCR Vbeta CDR3 sequencing of some 140 peripheral blood samples: 43 ophthalmopathy, over 70 hyperthyroidism and 17 progressor patients. Whether ophthalmopathy could be predicted prospectively was tested in an independent validation cohort made up of 18 to 20 hyperthyroidism patients plus 17 patients who later progressed to ophthalmopathy. The 90 to 100 discovery patients were randomly divided into training and test sets at a 7:3 ratio. Following sampling, methimazole starting at 30 mg daily was given to hyperthyroidism patients, and high-dose intravenous methylprednisolone was given to ophthalmopathy patients.

Via the germline V gene, CDR1 is SNHLY and CDR2 FYNNEI. From its cysteine to its phenylalanine, the CDR3 spans 14 amino acids. The sequence is cut down to CDR3 DNA, 42 bases in frame from base 1. Trimming at the junction amounts to 6 bases on V and 3 bases on J, and the germline ends lie 15 bases apart. At least ten counts were recorded for this clonotype. Its antigen has not been determined. Base qualities are missing; no much larger clone stands one base away. Results the study describes overall, beyond this receptor: Most expanded thyroid clonotypes (frequency above 0.001) were also detected in blood, a finding suggesting that blood repertoires may reflect thyroid immune responses. Ophthalmopathy was separated from stable hyperthyroidism by a 13 V-J signature model, with around 90% sensitivity and 81% to 82% specificity obtained in cross-validation and 80%/75% obtained in testing. In validation, progression to ophthalmopathy was predicted by the model with nearly 71% sensitivity and 72.22% specificity, a median of approximately 7.1 months before onset. No statistical method was used to fix the sample size in advance, and group allocation was not hidden from the investigators.

The hyperthyroidism patients were between 18 and 65 years old and newly diagnosed, with a disease duration of less than 2 months. Patients with uncontrolled infections, other autoimmune diseases, pregnancy or lactation were excluded. Clinical symptoms, serum thyroxine and TRAb, thyroid ultrasound, and orbital computed tomography formed the basis for the diagnoses. Blood from progressor patients was collected at the time of first diagnosis with hyperthyroidism, before any ophthalmopathy symptoms had appeared. PBMCs were isolated from around 10 ml of fresh peripheral blood by Ficoll-Paque density gradient centrifugation. Progressor patients were defined as those initially diagnosed with Graves' hyperthyroidism in whom ophthalmopathy developed during follow-up. Total RNA was extracted using Trizol reagent, and RNA quality was assessed on an Agilent 2100 Bioanalyzer. The TCR beta CDR3 regions were amplified from RNA transcripts. A first-round RT-PCR of the TCR CDR3 used the HTBI primer set with the Qiagen OneStep RT-PCR kit. Libraries were constructed in a second round of multiplex PCR, after which size selection and purification were performed. The libraries were sequenced on an Illumina HiSeq2000 using paired-end 100 bp reads. In the paper's pipeline: SOAPnuke was used to process the raw data, with reads discarded if the reads contained adapters or uncalled bases, had a mean Phred below 15, or lacked an exact constant-primer or identifier match. COPE v1.2.5 was used to merge the high-quality paired reads, and each unique nucleotide sequence was defined as a clonotype. MiTCR v1.1 was used to align the clonotypes against IMGT TRBV, TRBD and TRBJ reference segments. The analysis was restricted to V-J combinations with a frequency above 0.0001, which together covered around 99% of the repertoires. A TCS score was defined as the ratio of F50 (clonal expansion) to E x V (chaos), with BLOSUM62-based TCRdist applied between CDR3 peptides within each V-J. Welch's t-statistics and random forest reduced 514 V-J features to 13, which were used in a naive Bayes classifier (R e1071). Clones were called with MiXCR by TCRdb after fastp trimmed the public reads at Q25, and only in-frame beta chains were retained. All rows with the same CDR3 protein become a single entry with the most common DNA and genes. Clone size and V and J calls follow TCRdb, not the original study. Counted in this sample were 370,000 or so distinct CDR3 sequences; less than 20% of them appeared once. About 27% of the sample is in the top ten clones.

The TCR sequence derives from a woman aged 18-29 years with Graves' hyperthyroidism that later progressed to Graves' ophthalmopathy. The material sequenced was blood. The V gene is TRBV2 and the J gene is TRBJ2-7; the best D guess is TRBD2, with 6 bases matching. In nucleotide form, the sequence is TGTGCCAGCAGGGGTGGTCTAGCGCTCTACGAGCAGTACTTC. Its protein is CASRGGLALYEQYF.